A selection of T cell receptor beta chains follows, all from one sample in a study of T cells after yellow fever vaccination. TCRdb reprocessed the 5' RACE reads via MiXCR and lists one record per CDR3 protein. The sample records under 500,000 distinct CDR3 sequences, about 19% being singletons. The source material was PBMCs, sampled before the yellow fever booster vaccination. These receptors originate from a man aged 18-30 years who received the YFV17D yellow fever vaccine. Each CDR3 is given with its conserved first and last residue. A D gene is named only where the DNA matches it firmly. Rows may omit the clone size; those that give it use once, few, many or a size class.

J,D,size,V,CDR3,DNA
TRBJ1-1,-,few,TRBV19,CASSSRMNTEAFF,TGTGCCAGTAGTAGCAGGATGAACACTGAAGCTTTCTTT
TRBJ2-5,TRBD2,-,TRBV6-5,CASSYSLAGVETQYF,TGTGCCAGCAGTTACTCACTAGCGGGGGTAGAGACCCAGTACTTC
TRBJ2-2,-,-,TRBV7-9,CASPAANTGELFF,TGTGCCAGCCCCGCAGCGAACACCGGGGAGCTGTTTTTT
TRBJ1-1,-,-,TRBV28,CASTGRVTEAFF,TGTGCCAGCACCGGAAGGGTCACTGAAGCTTTCTTT
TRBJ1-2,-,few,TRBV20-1,CSAHGTPYGYTF,TGCAGTGCCCACGGGACACCATATGGCTACACCTTC
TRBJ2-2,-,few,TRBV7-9,CASSLSPGPGTGELFF,TGTGCCAGCAGCTTATCTCCGGGGCCTGGGACCGGGGAGCTGTTTTTT
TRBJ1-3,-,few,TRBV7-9,CASSQVGNTIYF,TGTGCCAGCAGCCAGGTTGGGAACACCATATATTTT
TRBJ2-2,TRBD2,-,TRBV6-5,CASSYRGDANTGELFF,TGTGCCAGCAGTTACCGGGGGGACGCGAACACCGGGGAGCTGTTTTTT
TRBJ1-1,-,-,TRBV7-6,CASSPRVVVGPEAFF,TGTGCCAGCAGCCCCAGGGTGGTTGTCGGCCCTGAAGCTTTCTTT
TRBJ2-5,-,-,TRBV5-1,CASSSAGVETQYF,TGCGCCAGCAGCTCAGCTGGCGTGGAGACCCAGTACTTC
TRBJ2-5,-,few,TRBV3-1,CASSRASETQYF,TGTGCCAGCAGCAGGGCTTCAGAGACCCAGTACTTC
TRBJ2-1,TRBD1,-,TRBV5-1,CASSPTGSLREQFF,TGCGCCAGCAGCCCGACAGGGAGTCTCCGGGAGCAGTTCTTC
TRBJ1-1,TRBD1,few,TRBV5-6,CASSLGDSDTEAFF,TGTGCCAGCAGCTTGGGGGACAGTGACACTGAAGCTTTCTTT
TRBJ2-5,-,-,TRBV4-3,CASRATLGRETQYF,TGCGCCAGCAGGGCCACCCTGGGGAGGGAGACCCAGTACTTC
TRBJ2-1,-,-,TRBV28,CASSSVGEQFF,TGTGCCAGCAGTAGCGTCGGTGAGCAGTTCTTC
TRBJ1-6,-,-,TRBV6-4,CASSESRDSPLHF,TGTGCCAGCAGTGAGTCGAGAGATTCACCCCTCCACTTT